The rows below give T cell receptor beta chains drawn from one sample of a study of PD-L1 blockade in urothelial cancer. Profiled with immunoSEQ multiplex PCR; TCRdb holds only in-frame clones, not every one. This sample has over 75,000 clones, with around 85% found just once. The material sequenced was PBMCs, taken around atezolizumab (anti-PD-L1) treatment. The receptor source for this set is a man aged 55 to 70 with urothelial cancer. Both conserved end residues are part of each CDR3. A D gene is named only where the DNA matches it firmly. Clone size is stated in some rows and not others, as once, few, many or a class when expanded.

d_call	v_call	clone_size	j_call	cdr3_aa	cdr3_nt
TRBD1	TRBV28	NA	TRBJ2-7	CASNDNRGPTYEQYF	TGTGCCAGCAACGATAACAGGGGGCCCACCTACGAGCAGTACTTC
NA	TRBV6-5	NA	TRBJ1-3	CASSYSPVHSGNTIYF	TGTGCCAGCAGTTATTCGCCAGTCCACTCTGGAAACACCATATATTTT
NA	TRBV11-3	NA	TRBJ2-6	CASSYAGSGANVLTF	TGTGCCAGCAGCTACGCAGGGTCTGGGGCCAACGTCCTGACTTTC
NA	TRBV6-5	once	TRBJ1-1	CASSFNRRSDTEAFF	TGTGCCAGCAGTTTCAACAGGCGGTCGGACACTGAAGCTTTCTTT
TRBD2	TRBV4-1	NA	TRBJ2-5	CASSSQTSLAGNQETQYF	TGCGCCAGCAGCTCACAGACATCCCTAGCGGGTAACCAAGAGACCCAGTACTTC
NA	TRBV7-2	NA	TRBJ2-7	CASSLSTLGQGYEQYF	TGTGCCAGCAGCTTAAGCACTCTGGGCCAAGGCTACGAGCAGTACTTC
NA	TRBV11-2	NA	TRBJ1-2	CASSLAGTNYGYTF	TGTGCCAGCAGCTTAGCAGGGACTAACTATGGCTACACCTTC
NA	TRBV7-9	NA	TRBJ2-7	CASSRQVGGNVADEQYF	TGTGCCAGCAGCCGTCAGGTGGGGGGTAATGTGGCCGACGAGCAGTACTTC
TRBD1	TRBV11-1	NA	TRBJ2-3	CASTLGRGQSDTQYF	TGTGCCAGCACCCTCGGCAGGGGGCAATCAGATACGCAGTATTTT
TRBD2	TRBV9	NA	TRBJ2-5	CASSAGLAGVETQYF	TGTGCCAGCAGCGCGGGACTAGCGGGGGTAGAGACCCAGTACTTC
TRBD1	TRBV2	NA	TRBJ1-2	CAIQGGQGLYGYTF	TGTGCCATCCAAGGGGGACAGGGGCTCTATGGCTACACCTTC
NA	TRBV7-3	NA	TRBJ1-2	CASSRDSQNNYGYTF	TGTGCCAGCAGCCGTGACAGCCAAAATAACTATGGCTACACCTTC
NA	TRBV29-1	NA	TRBJ2-2	CSVENGLLNTGELFF	TGCAGCGTTGAAAACGGACTCCTGAACACCGGGGAGCTGTTTTTT
TRBD2	TRBV5-1	NA	TRBJ2-1	CASSSRLALFNNNEQFF	TGCGCCAGCAGCTCTAGACTAGCCCTATTTAACAACAATGAGCAGTTCTTC
NA	TRBV5-1	NA	TRBJ2-4	CASSLEQGIVQYF	TGCGCCAGCAGCTTGGAACAGGGTATCGTTCAGTACTTC
TRBD2	TRBV5-1	NA	TRBJ2-7	CASSVGPAGGAYEQYF	TGCGCCAGCAGCGTCGGACCAGCGGGGGGTGCCTACGAGCAGTACTTC